This entry features one T cell receptor (beta chain) sequence. This clone's antigen is unknown. No base qualities exist here, and no much larger clone lies one base off it. TCRbeta CDR3 regions were amplified from genomic DNA by means of the immunoSEQ Assay, a bias-controlled multiplex PCR. As for how the authors treated the data: The number of nucleated cells in each sample was estimated from the amplification of reference gene primers within the assay. To quantify the absolute abundance of each unique TCRbeta CDR3 rearrangement, sequence reads were collapsed and filtered. For each sample, productive Simpson clonality was calculated as the square root of Simpson's diversity index over productive rearrangements. TCRdb re-hosts the immuneACCESS table, in-frame sequences only. Its copies lack some clones; in the studies checked, an unresolved V gene accounts for under half of them, and the cause for the rest is not known. V, J and clone size reflect that table, while D and trimming were determined from the DNA. The sample records about 320,000 clones, roughly 90% of which are singletons. The ten largest make up about 5% of the sample.

The source of the sample is a study of blood T cell repertoires in COVID-19 (dated by TCRdb to the early 2020s). Turning to the overall study: The collaborator samples originated in the United States, Italy and Spain and spanned the acute and convalescent phases of COVID-19. Where available, HLA class I and class II types were obtained from metadata supplied by the sample provider rather than from assay-based typing. The prospective study material was composed of cDNA or gDNA derived from T cells, B-cell-depleted T cells, or PBMCs. The repertoires were released in a freely available public database intended as a resource for research on the immune response to SARS-CoV-2. Nearly every sample came with metadata listing a de-identified subject ID, COVID-19 status, age in years and sex. The samples were drawn from two sources: the first 160 participants of the ongoing ImmuneRACE study, and 950 to 1,500 subjects contributed by 6 global collaborators. Subjects who had been exposed to COVID-19, were actively infected with it, or had recovered from it provided the deeply sampled blood TCRbeta repertoires that made up the dataset.

Overall study outcomes, separate from this receptor: The quantity of clinical and demographic metadata differed by source and by participant and was supplied without curation.

Including the terminal cysteine and phenylalanine, the CDR3 comprises 15 residues. The retained sequence is limited to the CDR3, 45 bases, with the frame set at the first base. Trimming accounts for 3 bases at V and 7 bases at J, while the number of junction bases matched to no gene is 10. The germline V gene encodes CDR1 LNHNV and CDR2 YYDKDF (reference sequence). In the prospective study, participants were about 18 to 89 years old, resided in about two dozen geographic areas of the United States, and were enrolled through a virtual design. In the prospective study, participants were assigned to cohorts based on the clinical history participants reported in a screening survey and a study questionnaire. For ImmuneRACE Cohort 3, a participant was defined as recovered based on two consecutive negative NP/OP PCR tests, clearance by a healthcare professional, or resolution of symptoms. Each participant in the prospective study had whole blood, serum and a nasopharyngeal or oropharyngeal swab collected by mobile phlebotomists. Over a roughly 2-month period, participants in the prospective study had the option of providing additional blood draws and questionnaires. Before DNA extraction, blood samples from the prospective study were shipped at room temperature or frozen.

Sequenced material: PBMCs or T cells enriched from blood (not recorded which). The chain is encoded by TRBV15 joined to TRBJ1-2; 8 middle bases align to TRBD1. The TCR sequence derives from a man between 60 and 75 years old who had recovered from COVID-19. The sequence in DNA is TGTGCCACCAGCAGGGAGCTATACAGGGGGGCTGGCTACACCTTC. This yields the protein CATSRELYRGAGYTF.